Below, 2 T cell receptor beta chains from the same sample are listed, as sequenced in a study of early T cells in non-severe SARS-CoV-2 infection. TCRdb reprocessed the 5' RACE reads with MiXCR, giving one entry per CDR3 protein. Of about 70,000 distinct CDR3 sequences in the sample, more than 4% were seen once. Sequencing was performed on whole blood, taken at baseline. Receptor source: an adult who was a healthcare worker with PCR-confirmed SARS-CoV-2 infection or an uninfected control (not recorded which).

This clonotype was counted between two and nine times. The V and J genes are TRBV7-8 and TRBJ2-5; no clear D gene. The length of the CDR3 is 13 residues. The germline gives CDR1 SGHVS, CDR2 FQNEAQ. V lost 1 base and J lost 6, with 9 bases in between. CDR3 bases: TGTGCCAGCAGCTTAGTTTTTGAACAGACCCAGTACTTC. The encoded protein is CASSLVFEQTQYF.

The rearrangement links TRBV14 to TRBJ2-5; D possibly uses TRBD1 or TRBD2 (5 bases each). Germline values: CDR1 SGHDN, CDR2 FVKESK. The germline V and J ends were trimmed by 3 bases and 2 bases, with 7 bases remaining between them. This CDR3 region has 13 residues. The CDR3 DNA follows: TGTGCCAGCAGCCATTGGGGGCAAGAGACCCAGTACTTC. Encoded protein: CASSHWGQETQYF.